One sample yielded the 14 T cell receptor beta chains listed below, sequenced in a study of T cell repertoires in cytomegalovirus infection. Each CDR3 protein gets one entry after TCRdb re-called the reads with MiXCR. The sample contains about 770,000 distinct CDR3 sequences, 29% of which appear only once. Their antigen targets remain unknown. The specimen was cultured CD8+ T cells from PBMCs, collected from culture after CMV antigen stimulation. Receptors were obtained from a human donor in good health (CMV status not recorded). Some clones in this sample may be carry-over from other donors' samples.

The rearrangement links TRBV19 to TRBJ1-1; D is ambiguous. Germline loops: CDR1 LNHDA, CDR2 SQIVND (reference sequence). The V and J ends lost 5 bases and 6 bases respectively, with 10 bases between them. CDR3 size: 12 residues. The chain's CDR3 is CASSPWSAEAFF. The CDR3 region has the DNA TGTGCCAGTAGTCCTTGGTCCGCTGAAGCTTTCTTT.

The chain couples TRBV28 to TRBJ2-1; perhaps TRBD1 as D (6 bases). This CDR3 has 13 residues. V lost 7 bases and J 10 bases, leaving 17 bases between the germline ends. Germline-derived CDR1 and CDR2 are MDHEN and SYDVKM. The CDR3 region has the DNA TGTGCCAGCAACAAACAGGGATTTGAGGAGCAGTTCTTC. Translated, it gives CASNKQGFEEQFF. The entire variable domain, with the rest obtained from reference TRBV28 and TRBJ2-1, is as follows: DVKVTQSSRYLVKRTGEKVFLECVQDMDHENMFWYRQDPGLGLRLIYFSYDVKMKEKGDIPEGYSVSREKKERFSLILESASTNQTSMYLCASNKQGFEEQFFGPGTRLTVL.

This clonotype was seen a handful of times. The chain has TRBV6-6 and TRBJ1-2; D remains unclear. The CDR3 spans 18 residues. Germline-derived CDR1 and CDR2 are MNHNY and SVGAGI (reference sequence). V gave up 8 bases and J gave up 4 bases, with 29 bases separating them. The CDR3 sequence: CASASNNPQSRPIYGYTF. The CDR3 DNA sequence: TGTGCCAGCGCTTCTAATAACCCCCAATCTCGCCCAATCTATGGCTACACCTTC.

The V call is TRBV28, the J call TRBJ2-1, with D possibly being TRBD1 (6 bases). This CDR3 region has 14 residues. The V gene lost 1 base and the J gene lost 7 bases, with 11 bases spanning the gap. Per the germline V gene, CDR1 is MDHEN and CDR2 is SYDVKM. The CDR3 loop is CASSLYRASNEQFF. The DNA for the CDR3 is TGTGCCAGCAGTTTATACAGGGCGAGTAATGAGCAGTTCTTC.

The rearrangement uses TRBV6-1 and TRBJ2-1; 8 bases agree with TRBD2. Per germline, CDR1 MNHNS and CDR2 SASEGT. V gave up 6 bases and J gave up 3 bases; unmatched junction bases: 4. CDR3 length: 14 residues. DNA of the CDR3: TGTGCCAGCAGAAAAGCGGGGGACTACAATGAGCAGTTCTTC. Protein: CASRKAGDYNEQFF.

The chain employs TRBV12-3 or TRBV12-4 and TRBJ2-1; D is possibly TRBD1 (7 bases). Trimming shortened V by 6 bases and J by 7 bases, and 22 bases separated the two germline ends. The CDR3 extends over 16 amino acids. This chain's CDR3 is CASSPLSGGPGNEQFF. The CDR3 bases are TGTGCCAGCAGCCCTCTGTCAGGGGGGCCCGGGAATGAGCAGTTCTTC.

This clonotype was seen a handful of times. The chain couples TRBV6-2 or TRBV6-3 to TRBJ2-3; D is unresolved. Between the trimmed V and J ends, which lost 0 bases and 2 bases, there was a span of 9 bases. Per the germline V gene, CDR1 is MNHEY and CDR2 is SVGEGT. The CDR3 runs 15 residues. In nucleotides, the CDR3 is TGTGCCAGCAGTTACTCACACAGACTCACAGATACGCAGTATTTT. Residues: CASSYSHRLTDTQYF.

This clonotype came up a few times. For the CDR3, the DNA is TGCGCCAGCAGCCAAGACCAGCTGAACACTGAAGCTTTCTTT. Protein sequence: CASSQDQLNTEAFF. The genes are TRBV4-1 and TRBJ1-1, with unresolved D. The CDR3 is 14 residues long. Trimming stripped 0 bases from V and 0 bases from J, with 5 bases between. Germline CDR1 reads MGHRA; CDR2 reads YSYEKL.

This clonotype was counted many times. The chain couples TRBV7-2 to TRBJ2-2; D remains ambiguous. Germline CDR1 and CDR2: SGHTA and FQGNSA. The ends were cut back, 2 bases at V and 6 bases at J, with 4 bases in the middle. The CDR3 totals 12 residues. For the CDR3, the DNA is TGTGCCAGCAGCTTAAGCCCCGGGGAGCTGTTTTTT. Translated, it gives CASSLSPGELFF.

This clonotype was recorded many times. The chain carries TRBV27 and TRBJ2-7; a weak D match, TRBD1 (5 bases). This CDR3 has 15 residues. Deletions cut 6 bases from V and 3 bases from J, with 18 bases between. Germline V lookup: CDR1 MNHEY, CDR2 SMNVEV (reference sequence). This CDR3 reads CASSPIHTGHYEQYF. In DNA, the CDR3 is TGTGCCAGCAGCCCAATTCATACAGGACACTACGAGCAGTACTTC.

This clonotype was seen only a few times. The CDR3 DNA reads TGTGCCATCAGTGAGTCGGACAGCCAAGAGACCCAGTACTTC. It codes for CAISESDSQETQYF. The chain employs TRBV10-3 and TRBJ2-5; possible D gene TRBD1, 6 bases. The germline V and J ends were trimmed by 0 bases and 1 base, with 6 bases remaining between them. CDR3 length equals 14 residues. Germline loops: CDR1 ENHRY, CDR2 SYGVKD.

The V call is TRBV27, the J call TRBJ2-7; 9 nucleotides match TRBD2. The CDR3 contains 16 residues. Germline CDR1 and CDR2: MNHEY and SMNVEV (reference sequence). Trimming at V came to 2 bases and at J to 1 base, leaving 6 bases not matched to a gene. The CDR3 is CASSLRSGGWSYEQYV. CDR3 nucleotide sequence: TGTGCCAGCAGTTTAAGAAGCGGGGGGTGGTCCTACGAGCAGTACGTC.

The CDR3 sequence: CASTRGTGPYNEQFF. The CDR3 DNA reads TGTGCCAGTACTAGGGGGACAGGGCCCTACAATGAGCAGTTCTTC. The J gene is TRBJ2-1, the V gene TRBV19, with TRBD1 matching over 9 bases. The CDR3 runs 15 residues. V lost 7 bases to trimming and J lost 2 bases; unmatched junction nucleotides: 6. CDR1 is LNHDA and CDR2 is SQIVND in the germline V gene (reference sequence). Together with reference TRBV19 and TRBJ2-1, the CDR3 gives the full variable domain: DGGITQSPKYLFRKEGQNVTLSCEQNLNHDAMYWYRQDPGQGLRLIYYSQIVNDFQKGDIAEGYSVSREKKESFPLTVTSAQKNPTAFYLCASTRGTGPYNEQFFGPGTRLTVL.

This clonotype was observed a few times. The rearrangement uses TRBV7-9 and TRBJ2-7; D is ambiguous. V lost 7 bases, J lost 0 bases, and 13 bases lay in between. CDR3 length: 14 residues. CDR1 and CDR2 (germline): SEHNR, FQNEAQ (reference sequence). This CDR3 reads CASTSGEASYEQYF. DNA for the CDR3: TGTGCCAGCACCTCGGGCGAAGCCTCCTACGAGCAGTACTTC.